These 3 T cell receptor beta chains came from one sample sequenced in a study of blood T cells in healthy people across ages. Together with a sample-barcoded 5' primer, a J-beta primer mix was included in a second PCR lasting about 6 to 11 cycles. TCRdb passed the 5' RACE reads through MiXCR, listing each CDR3 protein once. The table records about 1.8 million distinct CDR3 sequences, 40% to 55% of them present only once. What was sequenced was blood. The receptors originated from a woman between 40 and 50 years old in good health.

This chain uses TRBV24-1 with TRBJ2-1, with D maybe TRBD1 (6 bases). V was trimmed by 0 bases and J by 2 bases, leaving 13 bases between them. Germline V CDR1 and CDR2: KGHDR, SFDVKD. The CDR3 loop spans 17 amino acids. In nucleotides, the CDR3 is TGTGCCACCAGTGATTTGCTTCAGGGGACCACCTACAATGAGCAGTTCTTC. It translates to CATSDLLQGTTYNEQFF.

Turning to this clonotype: One base away lies a much larger clone, so this may be a sequencing read error. V gene TRBV10-3 combines with J gene TRBJ2-5; 13 bases line up with TRBD2. This CDR3 contains 15 residues. Germline assignment: CDR1 ENHRY and CDR2 SYGVKD. Trimming cost V 11 bases and J 1 base; bases outside gene matches: 7. The CDR3 here is CAGTSGGGLQETQYF. As DNA, the CDR3 is TGTGCCGGCACTAGCGGGGGGGGCCTCCAAGAGACCCAGTACTTC.

In its sample, this clonotype was seen a few times. This sequence joins TRBV5-1 and TRBJ2-7, with 7 bases lining up with TRBD2. V trimming: 0 bases; J trimming: 7 bases; junction bases outside the gene matches: 4. The CDR3 is made up of 13 amino acids. Germline V lookup: CDR1 SGHRS, CDR2 YFSETQ. The CDR3 is CASSLDISGEQYF. The DNA of the CDR3 is TGCGCCAGCAGCTTGGATATTAGCGGGGAGCAGTACTTC.